This record covers a single TCR beta chain. It has no known antigen specificity. No qualities accompany the bases; no much larger clone lies one base away. V ends up 4 bases short and J 5 bases short, with an unmatched junction base count of 12. CDR1 and CDR2 were assigned from the germline V gene (reference sequence) as SSHAT and FNYEAQ. There are 18 amino acids in the CDR3, from cysteine to phenylalanine inclusive. Just the 54-base CDR3 DNA is kept, in frame starting at base 1. This record comes from a study of shared T cell receptors in the human thymus (dated by TCRdb to about 2021). For context, the study as a whole: The study investigated the way shared, self-reactive T-cell receptor alpha chains are produced in the human thymus.

The library was prepared using the immunoSEQ multiplex PCR assay. This immuneACCESS table, as held by TCRdb, lists in-frame sequences with V and J called but not all clones. Of the missing ones, under half trace to an unresolved V gene in checked studies; the others have no known cause. This sample lists hundreds of thousands of clones; around 89% were detected once. The ten biggest clones cover 0.0095% to 0.011% of the sample. The same data also went into a second study, on human thymus T cells. The second investigation adds: In Finland, the donors were immunologically healthy infants who were having open corrective cardiac surgery for congenital heart defects. Thymus tissue was obtained as surgical resects removed during corrective cardiac surgery. Biased V and J gene segment usage appeared to be present in both thymic and peripheral blood repertoires. The related research found that thymic TCR repertoires overlapped highly between unrelated individuals. The study described the TCR alpha and beta repertoires in eight or nine infant thymus samples and four matching peripheral blood samples. Donor ages ranging from about 7 to 250 days were recorded, and a handful of male and two female infants were included in the cohort. Thymocytes were mechanically released from the tissue and were stored as pellets of roughly 9.5-34 million cells at -70 degrees C. A QIAsymphony instrument was used to extract genomic DNA from the frozen cell pellets. Using the immunoSEQ multiplex PCR assay, the TCRB and TCRAD loci were amplified from a standardized quantity of quality-controlled genomic DNA. The amplicons spanned the V(D)J region and were long enough to cover the CDR3 and allow V and J genes to be identified. The amplicons were sequenced on an Illumina platform via the commercial immunoSEQ service. Primer bias and sequencing errors were corrected using previously described methods, and TCRAD and TCRB definitions followed the IMGT database. The repertoires were analysed using immunoSEQ Analyzer 3.0 and VDJTools for basic statistics, V/J segment usage, diversity estimates, rarefaction and pairwise overlap. To estimate diversity, the Chao1, ChaoE, Efron-Thisted, Shannon and inverse Simpson indices were applied, and diversity was also estimated on datasets down-sampled to the smallest sample. Repertoire overlap was determined by strict matching of CDR3 nucleotide sequence, V gene and J gene, and Jaccard-based multidimensional scaling clustering was applied. On average, thymus samples gave around 880,000 unique TCRB clonotypes, whereas blood samples gave 75,000 to 95,000.

The sequencing sample was made of thymocytes. The sequence was obtained from a boy younger than two with a congenital heart defect. Donor details come from another sample of the same person, matched by shared clones. The chain is made from TRBV7-7 and TRBJ2-2, and 11 bases in between align with TRBD2. The DNA is TGTGCCAGCAGCTCGGGACTAGCGGAGGGGGTAGGGACCGGGGAGCTGTTTTTT. It codes for CASSSGLAEGVGTGELFF.